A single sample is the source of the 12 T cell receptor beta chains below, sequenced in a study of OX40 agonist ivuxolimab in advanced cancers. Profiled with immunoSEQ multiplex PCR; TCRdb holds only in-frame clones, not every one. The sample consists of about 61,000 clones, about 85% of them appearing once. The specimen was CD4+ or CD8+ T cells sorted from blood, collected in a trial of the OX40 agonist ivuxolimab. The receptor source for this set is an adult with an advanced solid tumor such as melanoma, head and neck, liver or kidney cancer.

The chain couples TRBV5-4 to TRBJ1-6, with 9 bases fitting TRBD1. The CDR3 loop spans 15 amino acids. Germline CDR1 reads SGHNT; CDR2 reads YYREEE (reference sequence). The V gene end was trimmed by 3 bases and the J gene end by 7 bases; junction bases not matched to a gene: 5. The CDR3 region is CASSYAGTGNSPLHF. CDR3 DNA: TGTGCCAGCAGCTACGCGGGGACAGGGAATTCACCCCTCCACTTT.

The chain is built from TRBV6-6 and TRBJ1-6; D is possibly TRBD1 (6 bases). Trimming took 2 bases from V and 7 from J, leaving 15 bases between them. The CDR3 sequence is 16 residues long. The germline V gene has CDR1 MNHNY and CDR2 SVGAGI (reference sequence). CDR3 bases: TGTGCCAGCAGTTACCCTCGGGACACCTCCAATTCACCCCTCCACTTT. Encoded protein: CASSYPRDTSNSPLHF.

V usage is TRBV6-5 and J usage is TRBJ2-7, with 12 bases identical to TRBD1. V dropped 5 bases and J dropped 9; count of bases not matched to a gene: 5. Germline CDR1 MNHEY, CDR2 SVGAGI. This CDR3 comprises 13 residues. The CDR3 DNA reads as TGTGCCAGCAGTCCGGGACAGGGGGCTCGGCAGTACTTC. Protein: CASSPGQGARQYF.

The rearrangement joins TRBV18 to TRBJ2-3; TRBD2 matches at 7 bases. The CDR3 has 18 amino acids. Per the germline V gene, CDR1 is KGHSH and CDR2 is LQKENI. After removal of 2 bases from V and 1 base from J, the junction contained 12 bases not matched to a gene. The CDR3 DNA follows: TGTGCCAGCTCACCAGGGACGGGGCTAGCGGTCCGCACAGATACGCAGTATTTT. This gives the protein CASSPGTGLAVRTDTQYF.

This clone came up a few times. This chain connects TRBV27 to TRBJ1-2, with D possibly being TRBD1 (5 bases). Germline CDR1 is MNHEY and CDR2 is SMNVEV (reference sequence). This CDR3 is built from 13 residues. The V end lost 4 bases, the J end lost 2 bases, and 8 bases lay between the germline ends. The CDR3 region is CASSSGTNYGYTF. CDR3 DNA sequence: TGTGCCAGCAGTTCCGGGACCAACTATGGCTACACCTTC.

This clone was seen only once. The CDR3, as DNA: TGTGCCAGCAGCGAACAGGGTCGTCAGCCCCAGCATTTT. It encodes CASSEQGRQPQHF. This chain links TRBV7-9 with TRBJ1-5; a weak D match, TRBD1 (6 bases). The germline V gene has CDR1 SEHNR and CDR2 FQNEAQ (reference sequence). The ends were cut back, 5 bases at V and 6 bases at J, with 11 bases in the middle. The length of the CDR3 is 13 residues.

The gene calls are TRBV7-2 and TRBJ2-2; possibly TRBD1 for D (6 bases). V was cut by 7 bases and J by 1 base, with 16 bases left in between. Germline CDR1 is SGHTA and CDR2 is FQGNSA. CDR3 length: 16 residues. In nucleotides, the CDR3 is TGTGCCAGCACCACCTTGGGGACAATGAACACCGGGGAGCTGTTTTTT. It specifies CASTTLGTMNTGELFF.

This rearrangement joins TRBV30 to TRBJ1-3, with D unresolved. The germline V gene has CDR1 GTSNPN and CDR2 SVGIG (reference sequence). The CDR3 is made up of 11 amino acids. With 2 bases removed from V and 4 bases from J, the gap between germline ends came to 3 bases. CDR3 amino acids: CAWSTGNTIYF. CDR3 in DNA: TGTGCCTGGAGTACGGGAAACACCATATATTTT.

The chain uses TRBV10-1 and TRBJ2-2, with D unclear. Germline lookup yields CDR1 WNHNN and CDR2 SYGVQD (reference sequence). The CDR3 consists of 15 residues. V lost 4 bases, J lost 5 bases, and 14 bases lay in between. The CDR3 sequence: CASSGPGSRTGELFF. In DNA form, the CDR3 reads TGCGCCAGCAGTGGGCCAGGTAGTAGGACCGGGGAGCTGTTTTTT.

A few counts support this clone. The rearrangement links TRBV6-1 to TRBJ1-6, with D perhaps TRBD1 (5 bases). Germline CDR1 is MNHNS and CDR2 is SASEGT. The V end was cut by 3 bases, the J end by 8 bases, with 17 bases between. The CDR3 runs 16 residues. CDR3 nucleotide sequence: TGTGCCAGCAGTGAGCGGGGACCGGCGAGGGATTCACCCCTCCACTTT. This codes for CASSERGPARDSPLHF.

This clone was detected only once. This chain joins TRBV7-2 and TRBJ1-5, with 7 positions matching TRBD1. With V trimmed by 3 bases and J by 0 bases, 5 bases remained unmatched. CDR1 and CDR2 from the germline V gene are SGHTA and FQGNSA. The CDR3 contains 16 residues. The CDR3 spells CASSLGQTNSNQPQHF. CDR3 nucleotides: TGTGCCAGCAGCTTGGGACAGACAAATAGCAATCAGCCCCAGCATTTT.

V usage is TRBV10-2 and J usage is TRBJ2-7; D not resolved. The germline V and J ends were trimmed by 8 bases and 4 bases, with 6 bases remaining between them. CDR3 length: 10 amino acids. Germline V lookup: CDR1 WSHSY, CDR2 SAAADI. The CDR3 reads CASQEYEQYF. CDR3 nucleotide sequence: TGCGCCAGCCAGGAGTACGAGCAGTACTTC.